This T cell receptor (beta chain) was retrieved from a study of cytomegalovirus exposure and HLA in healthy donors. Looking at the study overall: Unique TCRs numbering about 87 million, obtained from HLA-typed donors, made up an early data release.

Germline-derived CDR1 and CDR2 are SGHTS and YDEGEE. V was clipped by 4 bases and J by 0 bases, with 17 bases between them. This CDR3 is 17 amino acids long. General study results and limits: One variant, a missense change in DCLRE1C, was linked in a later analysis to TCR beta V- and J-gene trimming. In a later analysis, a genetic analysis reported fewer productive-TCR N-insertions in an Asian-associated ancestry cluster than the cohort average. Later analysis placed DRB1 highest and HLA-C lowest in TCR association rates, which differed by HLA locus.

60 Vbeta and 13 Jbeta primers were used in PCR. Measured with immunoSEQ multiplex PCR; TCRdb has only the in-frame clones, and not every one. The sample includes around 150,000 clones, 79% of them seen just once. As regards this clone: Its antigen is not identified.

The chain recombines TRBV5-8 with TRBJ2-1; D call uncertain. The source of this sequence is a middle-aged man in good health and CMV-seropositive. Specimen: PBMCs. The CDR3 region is CASSPNPRRSSYNEQFF. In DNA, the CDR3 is TGTGCCAGCAGCCCAAACCCCCGTAGGAGCTCCTACAATGAGCAGTTCTTC.